The clone carrying this TCR beta chain appeared a few times. This sample is drawn from a study of blood T cell repertoires in COVID-19. The CDR3 length is 12 residues. Per germline, CDR1 MDHEN and CDR2 SYDVKM. V trimming: 8 bases; J trimming: 7 bases; junction bases outside the gene matches: 5. Libraries were prepared by immunoSEQ multiplex PCR; TCRdb keeps only in-frame clonotypes and omits some of them. This sample has roughly 360,000 clones, with around 84% found just once. The sample consisted of peripheral blood. The source of this sequence is a human donor with acute or convalescent COVID-19. The donor label of this sample is uncertain. J is TRBJ1-2 and V is TRBV28; TRBD1 matches 9 bases. CDR3 sequence (DNA): TGTGCCAGCGGACAGGGGAGAGCTGGCTACACCTTC. It specifies CASGQGRAGYTF.